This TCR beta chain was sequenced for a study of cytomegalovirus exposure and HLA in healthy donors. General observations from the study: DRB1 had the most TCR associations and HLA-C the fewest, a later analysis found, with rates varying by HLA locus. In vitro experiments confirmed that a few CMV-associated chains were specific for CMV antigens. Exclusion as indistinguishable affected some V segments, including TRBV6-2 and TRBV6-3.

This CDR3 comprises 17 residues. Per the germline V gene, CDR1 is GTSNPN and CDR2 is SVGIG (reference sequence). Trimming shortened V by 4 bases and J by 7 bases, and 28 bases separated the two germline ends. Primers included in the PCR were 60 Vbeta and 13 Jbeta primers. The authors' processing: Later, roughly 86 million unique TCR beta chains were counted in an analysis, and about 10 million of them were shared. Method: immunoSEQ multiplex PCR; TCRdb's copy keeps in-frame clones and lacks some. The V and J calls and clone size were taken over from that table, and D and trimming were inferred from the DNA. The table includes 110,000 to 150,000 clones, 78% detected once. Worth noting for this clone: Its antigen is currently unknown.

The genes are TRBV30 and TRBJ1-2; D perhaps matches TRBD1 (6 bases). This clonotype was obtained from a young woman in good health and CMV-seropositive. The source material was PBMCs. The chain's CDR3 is CAWIRGIRDMAVIGYTF. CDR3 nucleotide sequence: TGTGCCTGGATAAGGGGCATTCGGGACATGGCAGTAATTGGCTACACCTTC. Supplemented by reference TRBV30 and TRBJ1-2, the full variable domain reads SQTIHQWPATLVQPVGSPLSLECTVEGTSNPNLYWYRQAAGRGLQLLFYSVGIGQISSEVPQNLSASRPQDRQFILSSKKLLLSDSGFYLCAWIRGIRDMAVIGYTFGSGTRLTVV.